Listed here are 9 T cell receptor beta chains from one sample, sequenced in a study of blood T cell repertoires in COVID-19. The protocol was immunoSEQ multiplex PCR, while the TCRdb copy is restricted to in-frame clones and leaves out a portion. The table lists under 300,000 clones, 86% of them singletons. The specimen sequenced was peripheral blood. The source of these receptors is a woman aged 30 to 39 with COVID-19, enrolled during active disease.

About this clone itself: Distinct nucleotide sequences in the sample also encode this CDR3. The V call is TRBV29-1, the J call TRBJ2-5, with 7 bases identical to TRBD1. The trim removed 3 bases at V and 4 bases at J, leaving 2 bases unmatched. The CDR3 is 12 residues long. Germline loops: CDR1 SQVTM, CDR2 ANQGSEA. The CDR3 nucleotides read TGCAGCGTTGAGGCAGGGGGAGAGACCCAGTACTTC. This sequence encodes CSVEAGGETQYF.

The chain has TRBV6-1 and TRBJ2-1; maybe TRBD2 (6 bases). Germline assignment: CDR1 MNHNS and CDR2 SASEGT. The CDR3 is 15 amino acids. The V and J ends lost 3 bases and 3 bases respectively, with 12 bases between them. The CDR3 is CASSELEGYYNEQFF. CDR3 sequence (DNA): TGTGCCAGCAGTGAGTTGGAGGGGTACTACAATGAGCAGTTCTTC.

V gene TRBV11-2 combines with J gene TRBJ1-5; TRBD1 is a possible D gene (5 bases). Germline CDR1 and CDR2: SGHAT and FQNNGV. With 3 bases removed from V and 0 bases from J, the gap between germline ends came to 9 bases. This CDR3 contains 15 residues. The CDR3 region has the DNA TGTGCCAGCAGCTTTGGAGGGGCTAGCAATCAGCCCCAGCATTTT. Protein product: CASSFGGASNQPQHF. Drawing the rest from reference TRBV11-2 and TRBJ1-5, the complete variable domain is EAGVAQSPRYKIIEKRQSVAFWCNPISGHATLYWYQQILGQGPKLLIQFQNNGVVDDSQLPKDRFSAERLKGVDSTLKIQPAKLEDSAVYLCASSFGGASNQPQHFGDGTRLSIL.

This chain uses TRBV20-1 with TRBJ1-5; 10 positions agree with TRBD1. Trimming removed 3 bases from V and 5 bases from J; junction bases left unmatched: 10. The CDR3 is made up of 16 amino acids. The germline CDR1 and CDR2 sequences are DFQATT and SNEGSKA (reference sequence). The CDR3 reads CSASRTGGPAYQPQHF. The CDR3, as DNA: TGCAGTGCTAGTAGGACAGGGGGTCCCGCTTATCAGCCCCAGCATTTT.

This chain uses TRBV19 with TRBJ2-1; TRBD1 matches 9 bases. This CDR3 spans 16 amino acids. Germline CDR1 reads LNHDA; CDR2 reads SQIVND (reference sequence). Trimming took 5 bases from V and 3 from J; bases not matched to a gene: 8. CDR3 coding DNA: TGTGCCAGTAGTGGAACGGGACAGGGCTTCTACAATGAGCAGTTCTTC. Translated: CASSGTGQGFYNEQFF.

This chain uses TRBV5-5 with TRBJ1-4, with 7 nucleotides matching TRBD1. The trim removed 1 base at V and 8 bases at J, leaving 11 bases unmatched. Germline V gene sequence: CDR1 SGHKS, CDR2 YYEKEE (reference sequence). This CDR3 spans 16 amino acids. CDR3 sequence: CASSLQGEAVSEKLFF. CDR3 bases: TGTGCCAGCAGCTTGCAGGGGGAGGCCGTTTCGGAAAAACTGTTTTTT. The full variable domain, rest sourced from reference TRBV5-5 and TRBJ1-4, is DAGVTQSPTHLIKTRGQQVTLRCSPISGHKSVSWYQQVLGQGPQFIFQYYEKEERGRGNFPDRFSARQFPNYSSELNVNALLLGDSALYLCASSLQGEAVSEKLFFGSGTQLSVL.

The chain employs TRBV25-1 and TRBJ2-7; 7 bases are shared with TRBD1. The CDR3 length is 14 residues. The germline V gene encodes CDR1 MGHDK and CDR2 SYGVNS. With V trimmed by 2 bases and J by 3 bases, 4 bases remained unmatched. In DNA, the CDR3 is TGTGCCAGCAGTGAACAACAGGGGTTCTACGAGCAGTACTTC. It codes for CASSEQQGFYEQYF.

The genes are TRBV5-4 and TRBJ2-3; D might be TRBD1 (5 bases). The CDR3 is 14 amino acids. Germline V gene data show CDR1 as SGHNT and CDR2 as YYREEE (reference sequence). V lost 2 bases, J lost 5 bases, and 12 bases lay in between. The CDR3 DNA is TGTGCCAGCAGCTTACCAGGGAAGGAAGATACGCAGTATTTT. This codes for CASSLPGKEDTQYF.

The table lists this clone with a count of one. The V gene is TRBV21-1, the J gene TRBJ2-1; the table's TRBD2 call for D was not verified on the DNA. TRBV21-1 is an annotated pseudogene. The CDR3 is 12 residues long. The CDR3 here is CASSKRVNEQFF. CDR3 nucleotide sequence: TGTGCCAGCAGCAAACGGGTAAATGAGCAGTTCTTC.